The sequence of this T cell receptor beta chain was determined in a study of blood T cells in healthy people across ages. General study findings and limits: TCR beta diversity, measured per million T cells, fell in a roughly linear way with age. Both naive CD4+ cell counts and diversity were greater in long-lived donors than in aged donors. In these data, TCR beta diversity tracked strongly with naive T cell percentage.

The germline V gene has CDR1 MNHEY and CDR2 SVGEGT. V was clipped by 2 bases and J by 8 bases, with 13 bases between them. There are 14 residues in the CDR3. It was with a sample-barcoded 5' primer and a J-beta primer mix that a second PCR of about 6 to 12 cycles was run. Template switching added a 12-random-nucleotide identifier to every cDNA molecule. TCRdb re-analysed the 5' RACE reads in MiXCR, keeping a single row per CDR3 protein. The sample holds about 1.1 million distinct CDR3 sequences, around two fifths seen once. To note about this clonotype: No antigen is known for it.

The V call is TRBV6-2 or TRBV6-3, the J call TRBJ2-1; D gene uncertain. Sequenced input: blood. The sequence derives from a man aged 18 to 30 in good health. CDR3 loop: CASSYEPQFYEQFF. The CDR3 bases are TGTGCCAGCAGTTACGAGCCCCAGTTCTATGAGCAGTTCTTC.